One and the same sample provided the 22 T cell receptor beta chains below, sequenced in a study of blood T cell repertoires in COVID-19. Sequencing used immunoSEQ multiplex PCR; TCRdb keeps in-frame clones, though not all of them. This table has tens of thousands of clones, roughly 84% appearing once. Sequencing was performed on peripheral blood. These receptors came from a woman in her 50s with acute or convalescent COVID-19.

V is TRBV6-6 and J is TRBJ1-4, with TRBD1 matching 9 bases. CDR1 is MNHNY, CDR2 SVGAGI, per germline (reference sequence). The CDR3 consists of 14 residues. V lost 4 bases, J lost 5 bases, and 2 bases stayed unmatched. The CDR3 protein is CASSFDRGNEKLFF. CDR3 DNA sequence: TGTGCCAGCAGTTTTGACAGGGGGAATGAAAAACTGTTTTTT.

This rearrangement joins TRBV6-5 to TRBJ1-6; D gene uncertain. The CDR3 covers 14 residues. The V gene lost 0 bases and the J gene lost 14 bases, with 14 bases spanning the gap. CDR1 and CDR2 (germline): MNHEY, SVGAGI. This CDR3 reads CASSYSSAKLSLHF. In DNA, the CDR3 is TGTGCCAGCAGTTACTCGAGCGCCAAGCTATCCCTCCACTTT.

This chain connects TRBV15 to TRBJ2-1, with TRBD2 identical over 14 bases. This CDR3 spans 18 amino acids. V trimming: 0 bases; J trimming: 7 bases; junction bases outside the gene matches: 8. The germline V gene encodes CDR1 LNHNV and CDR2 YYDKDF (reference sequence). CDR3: CATSRDMGTSGRPNEQFF. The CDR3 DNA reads TGTGCCACCAGCAGAGATATGGGGACTAGCGGGAGACCGAATGAGCAGTTCTTC.

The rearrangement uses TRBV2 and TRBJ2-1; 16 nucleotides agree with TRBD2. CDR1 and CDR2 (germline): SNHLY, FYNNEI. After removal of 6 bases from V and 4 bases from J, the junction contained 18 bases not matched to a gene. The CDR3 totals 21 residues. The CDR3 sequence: CASRLPPGLAGGPGSYNEQFF. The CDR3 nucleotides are TGTGCCAGCAGACTACCGCCGGGACTAGCGGGAGGGCCCGGGTCGTACAATGAGCAGTTCTTC.

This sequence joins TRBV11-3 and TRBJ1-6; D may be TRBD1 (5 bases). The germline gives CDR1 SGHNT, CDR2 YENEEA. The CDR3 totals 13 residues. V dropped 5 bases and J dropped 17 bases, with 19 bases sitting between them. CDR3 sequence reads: CASSPPGGEGVHF. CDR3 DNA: TGTGCCAGCAGCCCCCCCGGCGGGGAAGGGGTCCACTTT.

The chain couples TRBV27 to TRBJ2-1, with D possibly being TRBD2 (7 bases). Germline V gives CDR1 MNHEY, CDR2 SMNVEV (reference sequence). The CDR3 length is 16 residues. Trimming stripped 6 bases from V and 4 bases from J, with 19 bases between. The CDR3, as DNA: TGTGCCAGCAGATCAAGGGGGGGATCCGATTACAATGAGCAGTTCTTC. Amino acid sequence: CASRSRGGSDYNEQFF.

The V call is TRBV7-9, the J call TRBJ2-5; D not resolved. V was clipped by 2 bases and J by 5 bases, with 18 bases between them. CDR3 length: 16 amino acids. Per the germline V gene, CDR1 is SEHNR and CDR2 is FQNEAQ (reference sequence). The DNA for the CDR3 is TGTGCCAGCAGCTTATTCGATGATGGCGGTGGGGAGACCCAGTACTTC. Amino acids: CASSLFDDGGGETQYF.

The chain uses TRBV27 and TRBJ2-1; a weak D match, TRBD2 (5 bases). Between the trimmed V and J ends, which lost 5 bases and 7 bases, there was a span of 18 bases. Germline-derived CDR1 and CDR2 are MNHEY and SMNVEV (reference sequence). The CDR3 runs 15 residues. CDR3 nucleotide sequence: TGTGCCAGCAGTCGGGATCCACCATTAGGGAATGAGCAGTTCTTC. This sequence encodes CASSRDPPLGNEQFF.

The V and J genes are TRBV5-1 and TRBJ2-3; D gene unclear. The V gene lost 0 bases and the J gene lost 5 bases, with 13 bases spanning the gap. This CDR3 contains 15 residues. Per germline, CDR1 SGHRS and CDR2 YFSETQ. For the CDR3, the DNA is TGCGCCAGCAGCTTGGACTCTCGGGTGGGAGATACGCAGTATTTT. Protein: CASSLDSRVGDTQYF. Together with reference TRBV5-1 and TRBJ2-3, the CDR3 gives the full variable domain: KAGVTQTPRYLIKTRGQQVTLSCSPISGHRSVSWYQQTPGQGLQFLFEYFSETQRNKGNFPGRFSGRQFSNSRSEMNVSTLELGDSALYLCASSLDSRVGDTQYFGPGTRLTVL.

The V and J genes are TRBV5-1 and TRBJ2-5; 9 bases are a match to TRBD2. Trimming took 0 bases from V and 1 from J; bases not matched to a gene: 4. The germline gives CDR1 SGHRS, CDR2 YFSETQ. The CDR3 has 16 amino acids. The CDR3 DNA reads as TGCGCCAGCAGCTTGGGACTAGCGGATTTCCAAGAGACCCAGTACTTC. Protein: CASSLGLADFQETQYF.

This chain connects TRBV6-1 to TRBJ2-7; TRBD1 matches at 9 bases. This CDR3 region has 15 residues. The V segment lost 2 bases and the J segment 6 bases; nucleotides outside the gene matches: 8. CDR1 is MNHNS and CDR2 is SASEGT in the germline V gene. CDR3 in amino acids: CASSETGTGRFEQYF. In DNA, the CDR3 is TGTGCCAGCAGTGAAACCGGGACAGGGAGGTTCGAGCAGTACTTC.

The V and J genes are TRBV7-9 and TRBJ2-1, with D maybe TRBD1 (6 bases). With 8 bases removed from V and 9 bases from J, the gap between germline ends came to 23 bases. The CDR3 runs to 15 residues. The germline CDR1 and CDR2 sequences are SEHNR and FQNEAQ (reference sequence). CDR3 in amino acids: CASAGGGGRNTEQFF. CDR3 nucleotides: TGTGCCAGCGCTGGGGGCGGTGGGCGGAACACTGAGCAGTTCTTC.

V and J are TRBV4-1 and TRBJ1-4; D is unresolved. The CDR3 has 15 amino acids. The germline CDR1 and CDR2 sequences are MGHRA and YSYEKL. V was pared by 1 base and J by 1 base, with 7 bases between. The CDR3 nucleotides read TGCGCCAGCAGCCAAGTTCCGGGAACTAATGAAAAACTGTTTTTT. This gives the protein CASSQVPGTNEKLFF.

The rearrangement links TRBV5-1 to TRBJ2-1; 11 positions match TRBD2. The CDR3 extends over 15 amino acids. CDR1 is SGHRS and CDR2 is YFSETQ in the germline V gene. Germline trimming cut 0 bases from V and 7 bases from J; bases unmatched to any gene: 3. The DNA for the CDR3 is TGCGCCAGCAGCTTGGAACTAGCGGGGGTTAATGAGCAGTTCTTC. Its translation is CASSLELAGVNEQFF.

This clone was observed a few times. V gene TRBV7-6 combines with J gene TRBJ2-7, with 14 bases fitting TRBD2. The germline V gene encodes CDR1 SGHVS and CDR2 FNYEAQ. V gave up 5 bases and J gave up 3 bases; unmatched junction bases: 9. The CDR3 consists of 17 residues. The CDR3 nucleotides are TGTGCCAGCAGCGAGACTAGCGGGGGGGAGATTCACTACGAGCAGTACTTC. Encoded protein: CASSETSGGEIHYEQYF.

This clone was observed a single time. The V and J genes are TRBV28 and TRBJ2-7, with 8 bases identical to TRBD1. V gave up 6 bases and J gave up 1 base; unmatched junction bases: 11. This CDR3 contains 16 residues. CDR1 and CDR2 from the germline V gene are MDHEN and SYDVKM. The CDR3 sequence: CASSPHSNRGSYEQYF. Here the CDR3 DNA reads TGTGCCAGCAGCCCCCACTCGAACAGGGGGTCCTACGAGCAGTACTTC.

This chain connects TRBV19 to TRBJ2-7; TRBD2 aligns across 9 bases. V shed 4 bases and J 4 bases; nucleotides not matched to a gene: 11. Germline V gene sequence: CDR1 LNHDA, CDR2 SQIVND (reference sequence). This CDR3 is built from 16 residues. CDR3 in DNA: TGTGCCAGTAGTACCTGGACTAGCGAGAACATATACGAGCAGTACTTC. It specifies CASSTWTSENIYEQYF.

CDR3 in DNA: TGCGCCAGCAGCCGAAGCGGGGGGGACACTGAAGCTTTCTTT. This encodes CASSRSGGDTEAFF. V is TRBV4-3 and J is TRBJ1-1; tentatively, D is TRBD1 (5 bases). In germline, CDR1 is LGHNA, CDR2 YSLEER. The V gene lost 4 bases and the J gene lost 3 bases, with 12 bases spanning the gap. This CDR3 is built from 14 residues.

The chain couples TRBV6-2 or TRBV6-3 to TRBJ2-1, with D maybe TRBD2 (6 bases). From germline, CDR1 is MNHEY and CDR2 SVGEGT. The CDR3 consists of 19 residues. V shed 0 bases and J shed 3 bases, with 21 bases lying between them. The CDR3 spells CASSYSYPRPAGSYNEQFF. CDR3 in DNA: TGTGCCAGCAGTTACTCGTACCCACGTCCTGCGGGAAGCTACAATGAGCAGTTCTTC.

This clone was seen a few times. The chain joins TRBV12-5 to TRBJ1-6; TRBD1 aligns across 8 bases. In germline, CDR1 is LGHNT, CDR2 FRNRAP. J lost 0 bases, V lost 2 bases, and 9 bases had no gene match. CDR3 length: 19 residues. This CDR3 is CASGLTGQGGSSYNSPLHF. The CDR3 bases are TGTGCTAGTGGTTTGACCGGACAGGGAGGTAGCTCCTATAATTCACCCCTCCACTTT.

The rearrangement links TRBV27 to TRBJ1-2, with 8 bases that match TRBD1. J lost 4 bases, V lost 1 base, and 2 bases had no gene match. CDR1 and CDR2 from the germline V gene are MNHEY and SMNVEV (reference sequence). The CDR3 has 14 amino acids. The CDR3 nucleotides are TGTGCCAGCAGTTTATTTGGACAGGGCTATGGCTACACCTTC. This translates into CASSLFGQGYGYTF.

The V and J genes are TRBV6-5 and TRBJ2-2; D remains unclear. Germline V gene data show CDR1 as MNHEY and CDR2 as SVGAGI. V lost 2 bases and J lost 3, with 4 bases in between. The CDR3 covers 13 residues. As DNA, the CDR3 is TGTGCCAGCAGTTACCGGTACACCGGGGAGCTGTTTTTT. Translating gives CASSYRYTGELFF.